This TCR beta chain derives from a study of shared clonotypes between healthy human individuals (dated by TCRdb to between 2020 and 2021). Broadly, across the study: The cohort comprised a couple of women and a few men aged 18 to 49 years. For each donor, three plates each were used for CD4 naive and CD4 memory, two plates were used for CD8 naive, and one plate was used for CD8 memory. To increase sequencing depth and limit assay-specific biases, different laboratories used diverse techniques to prepare libraries and sequence TCR repertoires. Leukapheresis yielded between about 0.85 and 10 billion PBMCs per donor. The study deeply sequenced blood TCR repertoires of about 5 healthy adults to estimate repertoire size and the extent of clonotype sharing between individuals.

General conclusions and limits of the study: Based on pairwise subsampling, the degree of clonotype sharing among donors was expected to be affected by sequencing depth. Larger estimated clonotype richness was generally found for naive subsets than for memory subsets. Rarefaction of sorted-subset datasets indicated incomplete sequencing despite the large sequencing depth. Higher generation probabilities were observed for clonotypes shared by all four sorted-subset donors than for non-shared clonotypes. About 5% of naive CD4, more than 3% of naive CD8, about 2.1% of memory CD4, and about 0.4% of memory CD8 clonotypes were shared across a few donors. Sampling was restricted to blood, and TCR repertoires in tissues likely differ from the TCR repertoires found in blood. The small number of donors limited the genetic and exposure-history diversity represented.

The CDR1 and CDR2 encoded by the germline V gene (reference sequence) are SEHNR and FQNEAQ. The CDR3 has 12 amino acids, counting the end cysteine and phenylalanine. The entry retains the CDR3 DNA only, 36 bases that are in frame from base 1. Trimming takes 5 bases off V and 6 bases off J; junction bases not matched to a gene: 4. Comments on this clone: Its target antigen remains unknown. Base qualities were left out, and no much larger clone turns up one base away. This sample includes further DNA sequences coding for the same CDR3.

Using the deep immunoSEQ assay, TCR CDR3 regions were amplified from genomic DNA by multiplex PCR. Extracted genomic DNA from each cell subset was spread evenly across all wells of several immunoSEQ 96-well plates, with each plate serving as a replicate. For sorted subsets, around 200 ng genomic DNA, equal to tens of thousands of T cell genomes, was loaded into each replicate PCR. Purified libraries were measured with a Qubit 3.0 fluorometer, size-checked on a Bioanalyzer 2100, and measured again with the KAPA Library Quantification kit. Every immunoSEQ 96-well plate was sequenced on a separate single-read 150-cycle Illumina NextSeq 550 flow cell. Regarding the original processing steps: Because the immunoSEQ output included only junctional sequences and no quality scores, the filtering could not be the same as the filtering used for full-length reads. Sequences were annotated with PyIR, a Python wrapper for IgBLAST v1.9, using IMGT germline references to assign V/J genes and CDR3. Any read was removed if the V/J assignment was weak (E-value above 1e-6), the CDR3 was missing, or the read contained stop codons, out-of-frame junctions, or ambiguous translated residues. A V3J clonotype was defined by an identical inferred V gene, J gene, and CDR3 amino acid sequence. The percentage overlap between two repertoires was calculated by dividing the number of shared unique clonotypes by the size of the smaller repertoire. Richness of each repertoire was evaluated using RTK rarefaction, the Chao1 estimator, and Recon v2.1 estimates of unobserved clonotypes. OLGA was used to compute generation probabilities for all TCRbeta clonotypes that the gDNA method yielded from a few donors. TCRdb retrieved this table from immuneACCESS and kept in-frame rearrangements only. Not all clones are present; in checked studies, unresolved V genes account for under half, and no reason is known for the remainder. V and J calls and clone size follow that table, whereas D and trimming were derived from the DNA. Counted in this sample were approximately 1.9 million clones; around 95% of them appeared once. Approximately 1.6% of the sample is taken by the ten largest.

CD8 naive samples were CD45RO-negative cells positively selected for CCR7, giving a CD45RA+CCR7+ population that excluded TemRA cells. The donors were healthy, HIV-negative adults with no recently reported acute infections or vaccinations. Only Caucasian adults living in Nashville, Tennessee, USA were represented among the donors. Blood was collected by leukapheresis, and PBMCs were isolated by Ficoll-Histopaque density gradient centrifugation and then cryopreserved in liquid nitrogen vapor phase. Analytical flow cytometry was used to check the purity and quantity of every magnetically sorted T cell population. Each sorted fraction had its genomic DNA isolated and then quantified by UV absorbance on a Nanodrop 2000c.

The sequence was collected from a man aged 18 to 35 in good health. Some clones in this sample may be carry-over from other donors' samples. Sequenced input: naive CD8+ T cells from PBMCs. The cell subset or site tag for this specimen amounts to: CD45RA+CCR7+. The chain is encoded by TRBV7-9 joined to TRBJ2-7; the junction holds 7 bases that match TRBD2. The encoded CDR3 is CASSPPGGEQYF. The DNA sequence follows: TGTGCCAGCAGCCCCCCGGGGGGCGAGCAGTACTTC.